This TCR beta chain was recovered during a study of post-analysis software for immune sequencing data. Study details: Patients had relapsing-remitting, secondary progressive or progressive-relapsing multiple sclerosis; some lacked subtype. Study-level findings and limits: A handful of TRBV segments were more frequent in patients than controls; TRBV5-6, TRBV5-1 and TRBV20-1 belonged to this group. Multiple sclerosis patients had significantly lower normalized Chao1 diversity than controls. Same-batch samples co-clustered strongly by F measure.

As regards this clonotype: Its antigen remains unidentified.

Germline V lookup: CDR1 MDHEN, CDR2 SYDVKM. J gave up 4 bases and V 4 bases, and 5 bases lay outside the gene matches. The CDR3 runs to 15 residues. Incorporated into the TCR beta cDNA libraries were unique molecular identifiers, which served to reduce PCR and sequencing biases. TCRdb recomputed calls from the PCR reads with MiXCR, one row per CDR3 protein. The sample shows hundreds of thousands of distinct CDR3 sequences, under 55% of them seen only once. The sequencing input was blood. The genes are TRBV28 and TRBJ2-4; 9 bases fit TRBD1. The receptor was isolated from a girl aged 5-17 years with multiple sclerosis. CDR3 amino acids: CASSSPGQGKNIQYF. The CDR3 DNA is TGTGCCAGCAGTTCCCCGGGACAGGGAAAAAACATTCAGTACTTC.